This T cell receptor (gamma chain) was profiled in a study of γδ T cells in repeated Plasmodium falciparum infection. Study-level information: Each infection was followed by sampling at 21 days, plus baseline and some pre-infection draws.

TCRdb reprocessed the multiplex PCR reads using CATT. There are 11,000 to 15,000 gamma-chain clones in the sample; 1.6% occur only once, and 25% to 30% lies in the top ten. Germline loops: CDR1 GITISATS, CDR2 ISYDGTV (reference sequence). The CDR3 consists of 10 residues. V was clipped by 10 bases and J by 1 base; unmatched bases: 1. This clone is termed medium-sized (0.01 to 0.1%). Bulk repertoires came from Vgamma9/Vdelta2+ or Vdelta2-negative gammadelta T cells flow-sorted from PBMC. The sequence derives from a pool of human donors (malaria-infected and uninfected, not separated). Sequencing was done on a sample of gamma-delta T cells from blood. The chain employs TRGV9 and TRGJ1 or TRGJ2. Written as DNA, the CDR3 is TGTGCCTTAAATTATTATAAGAAACTCTTT. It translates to CALNYYKKLF.